A selection of T cell receptor beta chains follows, all from one sample in a study of T cell repertoires in cytomegalovirus infection. TCRdb independently ran MiXCR on the reads; one entry per CDR3 protein. The table shows about 490,000 distinct CDR3 sequences, with around 11% occurring only once. Source material: PBMCs. All receptors derive from a human donor in good health (CMV status not recorded). Some clones in this sample may be carry-over from other donors' samples. Each CDR3 is given with its conserved first and last residue. D genes are given only for firm matches. The size of a clone is reported for some rows only, either as once, few or many, or as a class for expanded clones.

abundance,v_gene,j_gene,d_gene,CDR3aa,CDR3nt
.,TRBV19,TRBJ2-7,.,CASSIGSYSYEQYF,TGTGCCAGTAGTATCGGAAGTTACTCCTACGAGCAGTACTTC
many,TRBV14,TRBJ2-3,.,CASSQDSNTDTQYF,TGTGCCAGCAGCCAAGATTCCAACACAGATACGCAGTATTTT
.,TRBV7-7,TRBJ2-1,TRBD2,CASSPGLVHNEQFF,TGTGCTAGCAGCCCCGGACTAGTCCACAATGAGCAGTTCTTC
few,TRBV2,TRBJ2-1,TRBD1,CASNGAGGYNEQFF,TGTGCCAGCAATGGGGCAGGGGGCTACAATGAGCAGTTCTTC
.,TRBV6-5,TRBJ1-1,TRBD1,CASSKKQGLNTEAFF,TGTGCCAGCAGTAAAAAACAGGGGTTGAACACTGAAGCTTTCTTT
many,TRBV7-9,TRBJ2-1,TRBD2,CASSLVASGYNEEQFF,TGTGCCAGCAGCTTAGTGGCTAGCGGATACAATGAGGAGCAGTTCTTC
many,TRBV7-2,TRBJ2-5,TRBD2,CASSSLGGTSGRVGETQYF,TGTGCCAGCAGCTCTCTTGGGGGGACTAGCGGGAGGGTTGGGGAGACCCAGTACTTC
many,TRBV27,TRBJ2-2,.,CASSLLESVTGELFF,TGTGCCAGCAGTTTATTGGAATCGGTCACCGGGGAGCTGTTTTTT
few,TRBV7-6,TRBJ2-4,TRBD1,CASSPKGQAGIQYF,TGTGCCAGCAGCCCAAAAGGACAGGCGGGCATTCAGTACTTC
many,TRBV5-4,TRBJ2-1,TRBD1,CASRVRDSLNEQFF,TGTGCCAGCAGAGTCCGGGACAGCCTGAATGAGCAGTTCTTC
many,TRBV6-5,TRBJ1-4,TRBD1,CASSVTGAGEKLFF,TGTGCCAGCAGTGTAACAGGGGCGGGGGAAAAACTGTTTTTT
many,TRBV29-1,TRBJ2-6,.,CSVKDRPGANVLTF,TGCAGCGTAAAAGACAGACCTGGGGCCAACGTCCTGACTTTC
.,TRBV11-2,TRBJ2-5,TRBD2,CASSYGLVGARETQYF,TGTGCCAGCAGCTACGGACTAGTGGGAGCTCGAGAGACCCAGTACTTC
many,TRBV18,TRBJ2-1,TRBD2,CASSPSLAGIGDEQFF,TGTGCCAGCTCACCTTCACTAGCGGGCATCGGCGATGAGCAGTTCTTC
many,TRBV28,TRBJ1-5,.,CASSPPEGNQPQHF,TGTGCCAGCAGTCCCCCCGAGGGGAATCAGCCCCAGCATTTT
many,TRBV7-9,TRBJ2-3,.,CASSIGADTQYF,TGTGCCAGCAGCATTGGCGCAGATACGCAGTATTTT
few,TRBV20-1,TRBJ2-2,.,CSARAAGHINTGELFF,TGCAGTGCTAGAGCCGCGGGACACATCAACACCGGGGAGCTGTTTTTT
few,TRBV5-1,TRBJ2-1,TRBD2,CASSLAPAGGGGSYNEQFF,TGCGCCAGCAGCTTGGCCCCAGCGGGAGGCGGGGGCTCCTACAATGAGCAGTTCTTC
many,TRBV4-1,TRBJ1-4,.,CASSQGGGIANEKLFF,TGCGCCAGCAGCCAAGGAGGCGGGATAGCTAATGAAAAACTGTTTTTT
.,TRBV2,TRBJ2-1,TRBD2,CTSSGGRAMDEQFF,TGTACCAGCAGTGGCGGGAGGGCCATGGACGAGCAGTTCTTC
many,TRBV28,TRBJ2-7,.,CASSLVDDEQYF,TGTGCCAGCAGTTTGGTAGATGACGAGCAGTACTTC
many,TRBV2,TRBJ1-3,TRBD1,CASTKGTGTGNTIYF,TGTGCCAGCACCAAGGGGACAGGGACTGGAAACACCATATATTTT
.,TRBV12-3/TRBV12-4,TRBJ1-1,TRBD1,CASIGGRGPLDTEAFF,TGTGCCAGCATTGGGGGCAGGGGGCCTTTGGACACTGAAGCTTTCTTT
.,TRBV20-1,TRBJ2-3,TRBD2,CSAGTGTSGGGTDTQYF,TGCAGTGCAGGGACCGGGACTAGCGGGGGGGGCACAGATACGCAGTATTTT
many,TRBV5-1,TRBJ1-5,.,CASSLAPGRQPQHF,TGCGCCAGCAGCTTGGCACCAGGGAGGCAGCCCCAGCATTTT
many,TRBV7-9,TRBJ1-1,.,CASSVTAFEAFF,TGTGCCAGCAGCGTCACAGCTTTTGAAGCTTTCTTT
many,TRBV18,TRBJ2-5,.,CASSPTGIQETQYF,TGTGCCAGCAGCCCAACAGGGATTCAAGAGACCCAGTACTTC
.,TRBV19,TRBJ2-6,.,CASQSSGANVLTF,TGTGCCAGTCAGAGCTCTGGGGCCAACGTCCTGACTTTC
many,TRBV12-3/TRBV12-4,TRBJ1-1,TRBD1,CASSAHRGMNTEAFF,TGTGCCAGCAGTGCTCACAGGGGGATGAACACTGAAGCTTTCTTT
few,TRBV13,TRBJ2-1,.,CASSLVTKDNEQFF,TGTGCCAGCAGCTTAGTTACTAAAGACAATGAGCAGTTCTTC
many,TRBV15,TRBJ1-5,TRBD1,CATSLQGAGQPQHF,TGTGCCACCAGCCTCCAGGGGGCAGGGCAGCCCCAGCATTTT
many,TRBV27,TRBJ2-4,TRBD2,CASSFRRGEREGRNIQYF,TGTGCCAGCAGTTTTCGGCGTGGGGAGCGGGAGGGCCGAAACATTCAGTACTTC
few,TRBV2,TRBJ1-6,TRBD1,CASSDATGPTGSPLHF,TGTGCCAGCAGCGACGCGACAGGGCCAACGGGGTCACCCCTCCACTTT
few,TRBV5-1,TRBJ2-3,.,CASNSGGSGTDTQYF,TGCGCCAGCAATAGTGGGGGATCAGGCACAGATACGCAGTATTTT
.,TRBV7-8,TRBJ1-5,.,CASSQRLTGRSNQPQHF,TGTGCCAGCAGCCAAAGGCTTACAGGGAGAAGCAATCAGCCCCAGCATTTT
.,TRBV4-1,TRBJ2-7,.,CASSQDLSASYEQYF,TGCGCCAGCAGCCAAGATCTGTCTGCTTCCTACGAGCAGTACTTC
.,TRBV28,TRBJ2-2,.,CASSPLGGAASINTGELFF,TGTGCCAGCAGTCCCTTGGGCGGGGCGGCGTCAATCAACACCGGGGAGCTGTTTTTT
few,TRBV5-4,TRBJ1-2,TRBD1,CASSLQGASPYGYTF,TGTGCCAGCAGCTTGCAGGGGGCTAGTCCCTATGGCTACACCTTC
many,TRBV7-6,TRBJ2-2,TRBD1,CASSLGGTGRTGELFF,TGTGCCAGCAGCTTAGGAGGGACAGGGAGAACCGGGGAGCTGTTTTTT
many,TRBV7-2,TRBJ1-1,TRBD1,CASSPRTGNFEAFF,TGTGCCAGCAGCCCAAGGACAGGGAATTTTGAAGCTTTCTTT
.,TRBV10-3,TRBJ2-3,TRBD2,CAISEFLAGTDTQYF,TGTGCCATCAGTGAGTTTCTAGCGGGCACAGATACGCAGTATTTT
many,TRBV19,TRBJ1-4,.,CASSVQGRGTNEKLFF,TGTGCCTCCTCGGTACAGGGAAGGGGAACTAATGAAAAACTGTTTTTT
many,TRBV23-1,TRBJ2-1,.,CAKTVYNEQFF,TGCGCCAAGACAGTGTACAATGAGCAGTTCTTC
many,TRBV6-2/TRBV6-3,TRBJ1-5,.,CASSYPTSGVSNQPQHF,TGTGCCAGCAGTTATCCTACTTCAGGGGTTAGCAATCAGCCCCAGCATTTT
.,TRBV9,TRBJ1-1,.,CASSVGSMNTEAFF,TGTGCCAGCAGCGTAGGCAGCATGAACACTGAAGCTTTCTTT
many,TRBV18,TRBJ2-1,TRBD1,CASSPLLQGEQFF,TGTGCCAGCTCACCCCTCTTACAGGGGGAGCAGTTCTTC
.,TRBV7-8,TRBJ1-5,TRBD1,CASSLVKGGFQPQHF,TGTGCCAGCAGCTTAGTCAAAGGGGGCTTTCAGCCCCAGCATTTT
.,TRBV24-1,TRBJ2-2,TRBD2,CATSAWGGGTGELFF,TGTGCCACCAGTGCCTGGGGCGGGGGCACCGGGGAGCTGTTTTTT
many,TRBV6-4,TRBJ1-5,.,CATPAALRAQHF,TGTGCCACCCCAGCTGCCCTCAGGGCCCAGCATTTT
.,TRBV29-1,TRBJ1-2,.,CSSNRERGGYTF,TGCAGCTCTAACAGGGAACGAGGTGGCTACACCTTC
.,TRBV2,TRBJ2-5,.,CAGGGQAEETQYF,TGTGCCGGCGGAGGGCAGGCCGAAGAGACCCAGTACTTC
many,TRBV7-3,TRBJ2-2,TRBD1,CASSLTPDRVGTGELFF,TGTGCCAGCAGCTTAACCCCGGACAGGGTGGGGACCGGGGAGCTGTTTTTT
few,TRBV4-2,TRBJ2-1,TRBD2,CASSPPTSGIEDEQFF,TGTGCCAGCAGCCCCCCGACTAGCGGGATTGAGGATGAGCAGTTCTTC
.,TRBV30,TRBJ2-7,.,CAWNSGGIHEQYF,TGTGCCTGGAATTCTGGCGGCATCCACGAGCAGTACTTC
many,TRBV20-1,TRBJ2-5,TRBD2,CSASSPSGGGETQYF,TGCAGTGCTAGTTCTCCTAGCGGGGGGGGAGAGACCCAGTACTTC
many,TRBV7-2,TRBJ2-1,.,CASSLGPVGYNEQFF,TGTGCCAGCAGCTTAGGGCCCGTGGGATACAATGAGCAGTTCTTC
.,TRBV20-1,TRBJ1-5,.,CSARGVVGAAYSNQPQHF,TGCAGTGCTAGAGGGGTCGTGGGGGCAGCGTATAGCAATCAGCCCCAGCATTTT
many,TRBV7-6,TRBJ1-6,.,CASSLGGSSYNSPLHF,TGTGCCAGCAGCTTAGGCGGTAGCTCCTATAATTCACCCCTCCACTTT
many,TRBV5-8,TRBJ1-2,TRBD1,CASRGQGLSYGYTF,TGTGCCAGCAGGGGACAGGGGTTGAGCTATGGCTACACCTTC